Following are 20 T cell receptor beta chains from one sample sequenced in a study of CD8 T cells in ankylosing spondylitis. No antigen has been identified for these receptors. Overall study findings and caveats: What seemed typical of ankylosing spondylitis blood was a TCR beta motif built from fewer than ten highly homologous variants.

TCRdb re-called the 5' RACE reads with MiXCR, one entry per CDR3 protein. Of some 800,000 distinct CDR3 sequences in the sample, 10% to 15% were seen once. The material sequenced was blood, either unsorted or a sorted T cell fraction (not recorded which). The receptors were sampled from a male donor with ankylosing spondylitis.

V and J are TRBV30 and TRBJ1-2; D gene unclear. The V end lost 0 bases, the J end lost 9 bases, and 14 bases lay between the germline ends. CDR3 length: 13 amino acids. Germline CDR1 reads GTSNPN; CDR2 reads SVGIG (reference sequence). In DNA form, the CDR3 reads TGTGCCTGGAGTGTTACCGCCTGGCAGAGCTACACCTTC. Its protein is CAWSVTAWQSYTF.

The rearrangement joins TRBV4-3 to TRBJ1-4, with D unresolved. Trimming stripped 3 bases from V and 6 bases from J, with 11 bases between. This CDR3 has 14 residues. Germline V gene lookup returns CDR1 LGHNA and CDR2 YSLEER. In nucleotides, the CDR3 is TGCGCCAGCAGCCATCTCCGTAGGGATGAAAAACTGTTTTTT. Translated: CASSHLRRDEKLFF.

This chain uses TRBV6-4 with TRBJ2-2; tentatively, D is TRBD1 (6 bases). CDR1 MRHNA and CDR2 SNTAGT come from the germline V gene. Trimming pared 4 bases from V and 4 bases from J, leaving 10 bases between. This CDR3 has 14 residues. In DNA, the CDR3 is TGTGCCAGCAGTGCAGGGGATGGCACCGGGGAGCTGTTTTTT. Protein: CASSAGDGTGELFF.

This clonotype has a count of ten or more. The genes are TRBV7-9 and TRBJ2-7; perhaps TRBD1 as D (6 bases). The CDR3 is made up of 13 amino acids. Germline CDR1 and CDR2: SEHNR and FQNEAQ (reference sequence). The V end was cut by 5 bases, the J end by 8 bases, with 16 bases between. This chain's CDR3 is CASSLNQQGKQYF. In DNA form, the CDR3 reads TGTGCCAGCAGCCTCAATCAACAGGGAAAGCAGTACTTC.

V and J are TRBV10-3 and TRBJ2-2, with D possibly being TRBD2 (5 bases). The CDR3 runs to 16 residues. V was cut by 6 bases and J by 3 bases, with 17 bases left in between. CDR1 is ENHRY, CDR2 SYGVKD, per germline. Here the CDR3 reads CAISGPPGGDTGELFF. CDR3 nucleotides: TGTGCCATCAGCGGACCCCCAGGAGGCGACACCGGGGAGCTGTTTTTT.

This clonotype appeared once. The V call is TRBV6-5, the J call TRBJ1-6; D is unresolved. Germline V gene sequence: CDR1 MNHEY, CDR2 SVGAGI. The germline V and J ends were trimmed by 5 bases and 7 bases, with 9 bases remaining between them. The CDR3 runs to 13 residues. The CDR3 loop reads CASSSRLNSPLHF. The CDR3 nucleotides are TGTGCCAGCAGTAGTAGGCTGAATTCACCCCTCCACTTT.

CDR3: CASSARTSGGPSTDTQYF. CDR3 nucleotide sequence: TGTGCCAGCAGCGCCCGGACTAGCGGGGGACCTAGCACAGATACGCAGTATTTT. V usage is TRBV11-2 and J usage is TRBJ2-3; TRBD2 matches at 13 bases. Per the germline V gene, CDR1 is SGHAT and CDR2 is FQNNGV. This CDR3 has 18 residues. V trimming: 5 bases; J trimming: 0 bases; junction bases outside the gene matches: 8.

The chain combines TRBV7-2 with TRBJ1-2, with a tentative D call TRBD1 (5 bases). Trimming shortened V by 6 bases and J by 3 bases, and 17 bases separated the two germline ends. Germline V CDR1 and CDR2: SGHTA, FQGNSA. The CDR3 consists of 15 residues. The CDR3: CASSRQRWNDYGYTF. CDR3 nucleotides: TGTGCCAGCAGTCGACAGAGATGGAACGACTATGGCTACACCTTC.

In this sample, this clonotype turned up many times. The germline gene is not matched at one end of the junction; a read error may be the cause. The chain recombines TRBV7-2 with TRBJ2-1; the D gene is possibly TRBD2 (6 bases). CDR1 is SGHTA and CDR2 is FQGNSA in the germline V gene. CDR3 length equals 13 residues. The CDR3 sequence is CASSGGTYHEQFF. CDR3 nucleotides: TGTGCCAGCAGCGGGGGGACCTACCATGAGCAGTTCTTC.

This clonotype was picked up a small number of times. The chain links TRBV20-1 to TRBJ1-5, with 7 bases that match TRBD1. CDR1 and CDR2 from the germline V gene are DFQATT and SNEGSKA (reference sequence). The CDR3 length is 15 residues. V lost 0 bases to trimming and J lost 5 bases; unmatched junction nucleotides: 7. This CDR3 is CSARDVRGGYQPQHF. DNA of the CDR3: TGCAGTGCTAGAGATGTGAGAGGGGGCTATCAGCCCCAGCATTTT.

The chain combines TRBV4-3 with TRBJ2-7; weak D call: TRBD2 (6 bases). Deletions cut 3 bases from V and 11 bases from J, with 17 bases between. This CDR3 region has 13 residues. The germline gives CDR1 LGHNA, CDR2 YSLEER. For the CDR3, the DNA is TGCGCCAGCAGCCAGCAAACCGGGAGCAGGGAGTACTTC. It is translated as CASSQQTGSREYF.

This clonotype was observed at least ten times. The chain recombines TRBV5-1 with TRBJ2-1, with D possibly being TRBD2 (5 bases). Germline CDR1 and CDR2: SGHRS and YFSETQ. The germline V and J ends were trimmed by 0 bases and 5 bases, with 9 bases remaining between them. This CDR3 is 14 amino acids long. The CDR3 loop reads CASSLVRADNEQFF. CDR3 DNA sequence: TGCGCCAGCAGCTTGGTACGAGCGGACAATGAGCAGTTCTTC.

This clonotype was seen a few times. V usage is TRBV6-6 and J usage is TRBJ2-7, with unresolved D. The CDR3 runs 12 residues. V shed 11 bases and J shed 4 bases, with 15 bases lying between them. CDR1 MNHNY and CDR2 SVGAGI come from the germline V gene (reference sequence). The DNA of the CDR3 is TGTGCCGCTCAGTCTTCCTCTTACGAGCAGTACTTC. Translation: CAAQSSSYEQYF.

The DNA for the CDR3 is TGCGCCAGCAGCTTCAAGGACCCACGGAGCACTGAAGCTTTCTTT. Its protein is CASSFKDPRSTEAFF. This chain links TRBV5-1 with TRBJ1-1; no reliable D call. This CDR3 has 15 amino acids. V dropped 2 bases and J dropped 4 bases, with 15 bases sitting between them. The germline CDR1 and CDR2 sequences are SGHRS and YFSETQ.

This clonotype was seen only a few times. The CDR3 coding sequence is TGCAGTGCTGGATGGACTAGCGGCTACAATGAGCAGTTCTTC. It specifies CSAGWTSGYNEQFF. V and J are TRBV20-1 and TRBJ2-1; 10 nucleotides line up with TRBD2. CDR3 length equals 14 residues. In germline, CDR1 is DFQATT, CDR2 SNEGSKA (reference sequence). J lost 3 bases, V lost 5 bases, and 4 bases had no gene match.

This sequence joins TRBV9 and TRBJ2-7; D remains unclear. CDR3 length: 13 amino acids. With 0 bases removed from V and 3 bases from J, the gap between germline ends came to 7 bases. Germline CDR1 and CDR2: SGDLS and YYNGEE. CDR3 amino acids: CASSVARVYEQYF. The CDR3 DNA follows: TGTGCCAGCAGCGTAGCAAGGGTCTACGAGCAGTACTTC.

Here the CDR3 reads CSARGLEGQGYYEQYF. The CDR3, as DNA: TGCAGTGCTAGAGGTTTGGAGGGACAGGGATACTACGAGCAGTACTTC. The chain links TRBV20-1 to TRBJ2-7; TRBD1 aligns across 9 bases. V lost 1 base to trimming and J lost 3 bases; unmatched junction nucleotides: 10. CDR3 size: 16 residues. CDR1 and CDR2 from the germline V gene are DFQATT and SNEGSKA (reference sequence).

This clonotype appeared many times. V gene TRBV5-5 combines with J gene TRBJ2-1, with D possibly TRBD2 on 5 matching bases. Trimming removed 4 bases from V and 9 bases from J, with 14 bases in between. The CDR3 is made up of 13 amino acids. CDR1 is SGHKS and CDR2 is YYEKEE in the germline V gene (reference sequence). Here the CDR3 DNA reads TGTGCCAGCAGCCTAGACCCCGCGGGTGAGCAGTTCTTC. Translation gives CASSLDPAGEQFF.

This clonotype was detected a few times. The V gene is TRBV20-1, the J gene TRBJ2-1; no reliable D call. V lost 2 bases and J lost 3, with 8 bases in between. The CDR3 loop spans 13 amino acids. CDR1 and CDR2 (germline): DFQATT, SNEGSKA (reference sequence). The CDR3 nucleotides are TGCAGTGCTAGACCCGACCACTACAATGAGCAGTTCTTC. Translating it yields CSARPDHYNEQFF.

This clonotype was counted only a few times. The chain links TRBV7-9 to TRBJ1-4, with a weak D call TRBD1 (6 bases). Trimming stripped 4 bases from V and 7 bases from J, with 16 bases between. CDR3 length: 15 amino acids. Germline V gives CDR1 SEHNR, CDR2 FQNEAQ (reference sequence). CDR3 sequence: CASSSYRESFEKLFF. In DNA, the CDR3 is TGTGCCAGCAGCTCATACAGGGAGAGTTTTGAAAAACTGTTTTTT.